This is a list of T cell receptor beta chains from one sample in a study of cytomegalovirus exposure and HLA in healthy donors. Measured with immunoSEQ multiplex PCR; TCRdb has only the in-frame clones, and not every one. Seen here are fewer than 250,000 clones, roughly 81% observed once, and the top ten hold approximately 2.8%. The sequenced material came from PBMCs. These receptors were collected from a woman aged 30 to 39 in good health and CMV-seropositive. Both conserved end residues are part of each CDR3. A D gene is named only where the DNA matches it firmly. Not all rows give a size; the values are once, few, many and, for expanded clones, a class.

j_gene | len | v_gene | d_gene | abundance | CDR3aa | CDR3nt
TRBJ2-3 | 14 | TRBV28 | . | . | CASSFVGEGDTQYF | TGTGCCAGCAGTTTCGTGGGAGAAGGGGATACGCAGTATTTT
TRBJ1-6 | 18 | TRBV1 | . | . | CTSSQVPGQGACDSPLHF | TGCACCAGCAGCCAAGTACCGGGACAGGGGGCCTGTGATTCACCCCTCCACTTT
TRBJ1-3 | 15 | TRBV5-4 | TRBD1 | . | CASSLTQGAGNTIYF | TGCGCCAGCAGCTTGACCCAGGGGGCTGGAAACACCATATATTTT
TRBJ2-6 | 18 | TRBV4-2 | TRBD1 | once | CASSHLTGVVLGANVLTF | TGTGCCAGCAGCCATCTGACAGGGGTGGTCCTTGGGGCCAACGTCCTGACTTTC
TRBJ2-7 | 18 | TRBV2 | TRBD1 | . | CASSEQPTGAPSSYEQYF | TGTGCCAGCAGTGAGCAGCCTACAGGGGCGCCCAGCTCCTACGAGCAGTACTTC
TRBJ1-1 | 13 | TRBV6-5 | . | once | CASRGVLNTEAFF | TGTGCCAGCAGAGGGGTCCTGAACACTGAAGCTTTCTTT
TRBJ2-7 | 12 | TRBV13 | . | . | CASSQQGGEQYF | TGTGCCAGCAGCCAACAGGGCGGGGAGCAGTACTTC
TRBJ2-7 | 13 | TRBV2 | . | . | CASSGGSSYEQYF | TGTGCCAGCAGTGGAGGGAGCTCCTACGAGCAGTACTTC
TRBJ2-1 | 17 | TRBV5-1 | TRBD2 | few | CASSSTSGVRINNEQFF | TGCGCCAGCAGCTCGACTAGCGGGGTACGGATTAACAATGAGCAGTTCTTC
TRBJ2-1 | 15 | TRBV28 | . | . | CASSRDLSSYNEQFF | TGTGCCAGCAGCAGGGACTTGAGCTCCTACAATGAGCAGTTCTTC
TRBJ1-1 | 14 | TRBV19 | TRBD1 | . | CASSIQGANTEAFF | TGTGCCAGTAGTATTCAGGGGGCGAACACTGAAGCTTTCTTT
TRBJ2-7 | 14 | TRBV19 | TRBD2 | once | CASSIGLANYEQYF | TGTGCCAGTAGTATTGGACTAGCGAATTACGAGCAGTACTTC
TRBJ2-7 | 13 | TRBV7-2 | . | . | CASRPTETYEQYF | TGTGCCAGCAGGCCGACAGAAACCTACGAGCAGTACTTC
TRBJ1-4 | 15 | TRBV27 | . | . | CASSLWGGSGEKLFF | TGTGCCAGCAGTTTATGGGGGGGCTCGGGTGAAAAACTGTTTTTT
TRBJ2-5 | 16 | TRBV7-2 | . | . | CASSLATLTSQETQYF | TGTGCCAGCAGCTTAGCCACCCTTACTTCACAAGAGACCCAGTACTTC
TRBJ1-6 | 16 | TRBV6-1 | TRBD1 | . | CASSDLHTGGNSPLHF | TGTGCCAGCAGTGACCTCCATACAGGGGGCAATTCACCCCTCCACTTT
TRBJ2-1 | 12 | TRBV5-6 | . | few | CASRMAGNEQFF | TGTGCCAGCCGCATGGCGGGTAATGAGCAGTTCTTC
TRBJ1-5 | 14 | TRBV27 | . | . | CASSRTGGNQPQHF | TGTGCCAGCAGCCGCACGGGGGGCAATCAGCCCCAGCATTTT
TRBJ2-1 | 15 | TRBV7-9 | TRBD2 | . | CSSSFREGRDNEQFF | TGTTCCAGCAGCTTCAGGGAGGGCCGGGACAATGAGCAGTTCTTC
TRBJ2-7 | 15 | TRBV12-1 | . | few | CASSFHWTGQYEQYF | TGTGCCAGCAGCTTCCACTGGACAGGCCAGTACGAGCAGTACTTC
TRBJ1-2 | 14 | TRBV5-1 | . | . | CASSLLSRRDGYTF | TGCGCCAGCAGCCTCTTGAGCAGGCGGGATGGCTACACCTTC
TRBJ2-2 | 13 | TRBV11-1 | . | few | CASSLEAVGELFF | TGTGCCAGCAGCTTAGAAGCGGTCGGGGAGCTGTTTTTT
TRBJ1-1 | 14 | TRBV19 | . | . | CASSPNWEPTEAFF | TGTGCCAGTAGTCCGAATTGGGAGCCCACTGAAGCTTTCTTT
TRBJ1-2 | 16 | TRBV11-3 | . | . | CASSLTGGLAEYGYTF | TGTGCCAGCAGCCTTACGGGTGGATTGGCCGAATATGGCTACACCTTC
TRBJ2-3 | 13 | TRBV25-1 | . | . | CASSDSGAATQYF | TGTGCCAGCAGTGACTCTGGGGCGGCTACGCAGTATTTT
TRBJ2-3 | 14 | TRBV19 | . | once | CASSYTTSTDTQYF | TGTGCCAGTAGTTATACTACTAGCACAGATACGCAGTATTTT
TRBJ2-7 | 17 | TRBV5-1 | . | . | CASTTRAPRGAFREQYF | TGCGCCAGCACTACCAGGGCTCCGCGGGGAGCCTTTAGGGAGCAGTACTTC
TRBJ2-7 | 13 | TRBV2 | . | . | CASSKDSPYEQYF | TGTGCCAGCAGTAAAGACAGCCCCTACGAGCAGTACTTC
TRBJ2-7 | 14 | TRBV27 | TRBD2 | . | CASTGHGRRREQYF | TGTGCCAGCACCGGTCACGGGAGGCGTCGGGAGCAGTACTTC
TRBJ2-1 | 15 | TRBV27 | . | . | CASRLAVSSYNEQFF | TGTGCCAGCAGACTTGCGGTTAGCTCCTACAATGAGCAGTTCTTC
TRBJ2-1 | 15 | TRBV5-8 | TRBD2 | once | CASSGGLLGYNEQFF | TGTGCCAGCAGCGGGGGACTATTGGGGTACAATGAGCAGTTCTTC
TRBJ2-1 | 16 | TRBV5-4 | . | . | CASSSDPGQRYNEQFF | TGTGCCAGCAGCTCAGACCCCGGACAGAGGTACAATGAGCAGTTCTTC
TRBJ2-1 | 15 | TRBV5-1 | TRBD2 | . | CASSPGTSGGIQQFF | TGCGCCAGCAGCCCGGGGACTAGCGGAGGGATACAGCAGTTCTTC
TRBJ1-1 | 16 | TRBV4-1 | . | . | CASSQGVTGVNTEAFF | TGCGCCAGCAGCCAAGGGGTAACAGGCGTGAACACTGAAGCTTTCTTT
TRBJ2-3 | 15 | TRBV28 | . | . | CASSLTARGVRTQYF | TGTGCCAGCAGTTTAACGGCCCGGGGTGTTCGTACGCAGTATTTT
TRBJ2-7 | 14 | TRBV7-9 | . | . | CASSSRLGNYEQYF | TGTGCCAGCAGCTCAAGGCTCGGGAACTACGAGCAGTACTTC
TRBJ2-7 | 14 | TRBV6-1 | TRBD1 | . | CASILTGGGYEQYF | TGTGCCAGCATTCTTACAGGGGGCGGCTACGAGCAGTACTTC
TRBJ1-6 | 15 | TRBV5-1 | TRBD1 | . | CASSRQGGADSPLHF | TGCGCCAGCAGCCGGCAAGGGGGCGCCGACTCACCCCTCCACTTT
TRBJ1-3 | 13 | TRBV27 | . | . | CASSPDYGNTIYF | TGTGCCAGCAGTCCTGACTACGGAAACACCATATATTTT
TRBJ2-1 | 15 | TRBV19 | TRBD1 | once | CASSLYGTVYNEQFF | TGTGCCAGTAGTCTTTACGGGACAGTATACAATGAGCAGTTCTTC
TRBJ1-5 | 16 | TRBV6-5 | . | . | CASSYSARNSNQPQHF | TGTGCCAGCAGTTACTCGGCCAGGAATAGCAATCAGCCCCAGCATTTT
TRBJ1-1 | 16 | TRBV5-1 | TRBD1 | . | CASSLVVTGVNTEAFF | TGCGCCAGCAGCTTGGTGGTGACAGGGGTGAACACTGAAGCTTTCTTT
TRBJ2-1 | 12 | TRBV28 | . | . | CASSLQGFQQFF | TGTGCCAGCAGTCTACAGGGATTCCAGCAGTTCTTC
TRBJ1-1 | 13 | TRBV18 | . | few | CASSPLAGTEAFF | TGTGCCAGCTCACCGTTAGCAGGGACTGAAGCTTTCTTT
TRBJ1-5 | 13 | TRBV7-9 | . | once | CASSRQGNQPQHF | TGTGCCAGCAGCCGACAGGGCAATCAGCCCCAGCATTTT
TRBJ1-1 | 16 | TRBV27 | . | once | CASSAGRGWMNTEAFF | TGTGCCAGCAGTGCTGGGAGGGGTTGGATGAACACTGAAGCTTTCTTT
TRBJ2-1 | 17 | TRBV5-1 | . | . | CASSLTFGGPSYNEQFF | TGCGCCAGCAGCTTGACGTTCGGCGGGCCCTCCTACAATGAGCAGTTCTTC
TRBJ2-7 | 15 | TRBV6-5 | . | . | CASSATDPSTYEQYF | TGTGCCAGCAGTGCGACAGACCCCAGCACCTACGAGCAGTACTTC
TRBJ2-2 | 14 | TRBV27 | . | . | CASREAGNTGELFF | TGTGCCAGCAGAGAGGCGGGGAACACCGGGGAGCTGTTTTTT
TRBJ2-7 | 14 | TRBV7-9 | TRBD2 | few | CASQLAGGHWEQYF | TGTGCCAGTCAATTAGCGGGCGGTCATTGGGAGCAGTACTTC
TRBJ1-3 | 13 | TRBV2 | . | . | CASTRDSGNTIYF | TGTGCCAGCACCCGAGACTCTGGAAACACCATATATTTT
TRBJ2-7 | 14 | TRBV27 | . | . | CASSLSTGDREQYF | TGTGCCAGCAGTTTGTCTACGGGAGACCGCGAGCAGTACTTC
TRBJ2-2 | 15 | TRBV11-2 | TRBD2 | . | CASSRGGDFTGELFF | TGTGCCAGCAGCCGGGGGGGGGATTTCACCGGGGAGCTGTTTTTT
TRBJ2-7 | 17 | TRBV4-1 | TRBD2 | . | CASSQDPLAESPYEQYF | TGCGCCAGCAGCCAAGATCCCCTAGCGGAATCCCCCTACGAGCAGTACTTC